Listed here are 30 T cell receptor beta chains from one sample, sequenced in a study of regulatory and conventional T cells in RAG deficiency. Genomic DNA came from blood conventional CD4+ T cells gated CD25-low CD127-high. Data came from immunoSEQ multiplex PCR; TCRdb stores just in-frame clones and leaves some out. The table has more than 20,000 clones, 95% to 96% seen once. These data also formed part of another study, on regulatory T cells. That source notes: Primers: 52 TRBV forward and 13 TRBJ reverse.

What was sequenced was CD25- CD4+ T cells sorted from blood. Every receptor here comes from a human donor in good health.

The chain couples TRBV4-1 to TRBJ1-5, with D maybe TRBD1 (6 bases). V lost 0 bases to trimming and J lost 6 bases, with 15 bases between them. CDR1 and CDR2 from the germline V gene are MGHRA and YSYEKL. The CDR3 spans 16 residues. CDR3: CASSQEQGPMVQPQHF. The DNA for the CDR3 is TGCGCCAGCAGCCAAGAACAGGGCCCAATGGTTCAGCCCCAGCATTTT.

This clone occurred once. The rearrangement links TRBV5-1 to TRBJ1-1; 7 bases are a match to TRBD1. The germline V gene has CDR1 SGHRS and CDR2 YFSETQ. CDR3 length: 14 amino acids. V lost 3 bases to trimming and J lost 3 bases; unmatched junction nucleotides: 5. In DNA, the CDR3 is TGCGCCAGCAGCTATAGGGGGCGCGACACTGAAGCTTTCTTT. It encodes CASSYRGRDTEAFF.

This clone was detected only once. The junction and the germline gene differ at one end; a read error may be behind it. V gene TRBV2 combines with J gene TRBJ1-2, with unresolved D. Germline V gives CDR1 SNHLY, CDR2 FYNNEI. This CDR3 spans 13 amino acids. Written as DNA, the CDR3 is TGTGCCAGCAATGAAGCAGGTACAGATGGCTACACCTTC. Its protein product is CASNEAGTDGYTF.

This chain joins TRBV7-8 and TRBJ1-3; D is unresolved. V lost 5 bases and J lost 0, with 14 bases in between. The CDR3 extends over 16 amino acids. CDR1 is SGHVS, CDR2 FQNEAQ, per germline. Here the CDR3 reads CASSLTVGISGNTIYF. Written as DNA, the CDR3 is TGTGCCAGCAGCCTCACTGTGGGCATCTCTGGAAACACCATATATTTT.

The V and J genes are TRBV28 and TRBJ2-5; D uncertain. Germline CDR1 MDHEN, CDR2 SYDVKM. The CDR3 extends over 13 amino acids. The germline V and J ends were trimmed by 3 bases and 3 bases, with 8 bases remaining between them. The CDR3 here is CASSLGREETQYF. Here the CDR3 DNA reads TGTGCCAGCAGTTTGGGTCGGGAAGAGACCCAGTACTTC.

V gene TRBV5-1 combines with J gene TRBJ1-1; D perhaps matches TRBD1 (6 bases). V was trimmed by 3 bases and J by 9 bases, leaving 15 bases between them. Germline CDR1 is SGHRS and CDR2 is YFSETQ. The CDR3 has 13 amino acids. The CDR3 region has the DNA TGCGCCAGCAGCTCCGGGACACCTAAAAAAGCTTTCTTT. It translates to CASSSGTPKKAFF.

This clone was observed a handful of times. This sequence joins TRBV21-1 and TRBJ1-3. TRBV21-1 is designated a pseudogene. The CDR3 runs to 16 residues. CDR3 protein: CASRPGGDHSGNTIYF. CDR3 nucleotide sequence: TGTGCCAGCAGGCCGGGGGGAGACCACTCTGGAAACACCATATATTTT.

The rearrangement joins TRBV6-5 to TRBJ1-2; 7 bases line up with TRBD1. Germline V gene sequence: CDR1 MNHEY, CDR2 SVGAGI. The V segment lost 5 bases and the J segment 6 bases; nucleotides outside the gene matches: 9. CDR3 length equals 14 residues. CDR3 region: CASSPQGDGNGYTF. DNA of the CDR3: TGTGCCAGCAGTCCCCAGGGGGACGGGAATGGCTACACCTTC.

The chain has TRBV7-9 and TRBJ1-2; D not certain. In germline, CDR1 is SEHNR, CDR2 FQNEAQ (reference sequence). V was pared by 0 bases and J by 2 bases, with 7 bases between. There are 14 residues in the CDR3. Here the CDR3 reads CASSLAEGNYGYTF. The CDR3, as DNA: TGTGCCAGCAGCTTAGCGGAGGGAAACTATGGCTACACCTTC.

The rearrangement uses TRBV9 and TRBJ2-7, with a weak D call TRBD2 (6 bases). Germline-derived CDR1 and CDR2 are SGDLS and YYNGEE. The CDR3 covers 16 residues. The V end lost 4 bases, the J end lost 3 bases, and 20 bases lay between the germline ends. CDR3 amino acids: CASSPSLAGGIYEQYF. CDR3 in DNA: TGTGCCAGCAGCCCCTCCTTAGCCGGGGGAATCTACGAGCAGTACTTC.

The chain has TRBV5-5 and TRBJ2-1, with 9 bases matching TRBD1. Trimming took 2 bases from V and 7 from J; bases not matched to a gene: 7. CDR3 length: 15 residues. Germline assignment: CDR1 SGHKS and CDR2 YYEKEE (reference sequence). CDR3 sequence (DNA): TGTGCCAGCAGCTTCGGGACAGGGAAAAGGAATGAGCAGTTCTTC. Translated, it gives CASSFGTGKRNEQFF. Looking up the rest from reference TRBV5-5 and TRBJ2-1 gives the full variable domain: DAGVTQSPTHLIKTRGQQVTLRCSPISGHKSVSWYQQVLGQGPQFIFQYYEKEERGRGNFPDRFSARQFPNYSSELNVNALLLGDSALYLCASSFGTGKRNEQFFGPGTRLTVL.

This chain uses TRBV6-5 with TRBJ2-7; 7 positions agree with TRBD1. J lost 2 bases, V lost 6 bases, and 4 bases had no gene match. CDR1 MNHEY and CDR2 SVGAGI come from the germline V gene. This CDR3 contains 13 residues. The CDR3 reads CASSPDRTYEQYF. The CDR3, as DNA: TGTGCCAGCAGCCCGGACAGGACCTACGAGCAGTACTTC.

This clone was counted between two and nine times. J is TRBJ1-1 and V is TRBV4-3; D may be TRBD1 (6 bases). This CDR3 has 15 residues. The ends were cut back, 3 bases at V and 2 bases at J, with 13 bases in the middle. Germline V CDR1 and CDR2: LGHNA, YSLEER. The CDR3 here is CASSHPDRDNTEAFF. CDR3 nucleotides: TGCGCCAGCAGCCACCCGGACAGAGATAACACTGAAGCTTTCTTT.

The V gene is TRBV11-3, the J gene TRBJ2-1; 9 bases fit TRBD2. Germline V lookup: CDR1 SGHNT, CDR2 YENEEA. This CDR3 is 15 amino acids long. With 0 bases clipped from V and 5 bases from J, the junction kept 2 bases outside the gene matches. The CDR3 DNA reads TGTGCCAGCAGCTTAGATAAGCGGGGGGACAATGAGCAGTTCTTC. Its translation: CASSLDKRGDNEQFF.

This clone appeared once. This chain joins TRBV29-1 and TRBJ1-1; D remains ambiguous. The V and J ends lost 0 bases and 7 bases respectively, with 9 bases between them. Germline values: CDR1 SQVTM, CDR2 ANQGSEA. The CDR3 is 12 amino acids. The DNA of the CDR3 is TGCAGCGTTGAAGAAGGGAGGCTTGAAGCTTTCTTT. Translated, it gives CSVEEGRLEAFF.

The chain uses TRBV7-2 and TRBJ2-5; D remains unclear. This CDR3 contains 13 residues. V was shortened by 4 bases and J by 1 base, with 7 bases between the two germline ends. Germline V gene data show CDR1 as SGHTA and CDR2 as FQGNSA. CDR3 bases: TGTGCCAGCAGCTCCACAGTCCAAGAGACCCAGTACTTC. This sequence encodes CASSSTVQETQYF.

The J gene is TRBJ2-5, the V gene TRBV25-1, with TRBD2 identical over 7 bases. This CDR3 has 17 residues. The trim removed 4 bases at V and 8 bases at J, leaving 19 bases unmatched. The germline V gene has CDR1 MGHDK and CDR2 SYGVNS. The CDR3 nucleotides are TGTGCCAGCAGTGCTCCCGGGACTACTCTAAGAGCGGGAACCCAGTACTTC. Translating gives CASSAPGTTLRAGTQYF.

The genes are TRBV4-1 and TRBJ1-2; D ambiguous. This CDR3 is built from 15 residues. Germline CDR1 is MGHRA and CDR2 is YSYEKL. V lost 0 bases and J lost 7, with 15 bases in between. The CDR3 loop reads CASSQESGRLGGYTF. The DNA of the CDR3 is TGCGCCAGCAGCCAAGAGTCGGGGAGGTTAGGTGGCTACACCTTC.

This chain connects TRBV27 to TRBJ1-5, with 9 bases fitting TRBD1. The CDR3 has 15 amino acids. Germline V gene sequence: CDR1 MNHEY, CDR2 SMNVEV (reference sequence). V was clipped by 2 bases and J by 6 bases; unmatched bases: 5. Here the CDR3 DNA reads TGTGCCAGCAGTTTAGCCACAGGGGGCACTCAGCCCCAGCATTTT. The encoded protein is CASSLATGGTQPQHF.

The chain couples TRBV9 to TRBJ2-7; D is unresolved. V was shortened by 0 bases and J by 0 bases, with 7 bases between the two germline ends. The V gene's germline CDR1 is SGDLS and CDR2 YYNGEE. The CDR3 is 14 amino acids. Here the CDR3 reads CASSVGGSSYEQYF. The DNA for the CDR3 is TGTGCCAGCAGCGTAGGCGGCAGCTCCTACGAGCAGTACTTC.

The chain is built from TRBV9 and TRBJ1-1; D uncertain. V lost 3 bases to trimming and J lost 1 base, with 4 bases between them. There are 12 residues in the CDR3. Germline assignment: CDR1 SGDLS and CDR2 YYNGEE. For the CDR3, the DNA is TGTGCCAGCAGCGGGCAGAACACTGAAGCTTTCTTT. Translating it yields CASSGQNTEAFF.

The chain is built from TRBV19 and TRBJ2-7; 10 bases are a match to TRBD1. J was trimmed by 5 bases and V by 9 bases; bases with no gene match: 10. Germline values: CDR1 LNHDA, CDR2 SQIVND (reference sequence). This CDR3 spans 14 amino acids. The CDR3 protein is CARPSGTGENEQYF. CDR3 nucleotides: TGTGCCAGGCCGTCCGGGACAGGGGAGAACGAGCAGTACTTC.

The chain is built from TRBV18 and TRBJ1-1; 9 bases are shared with TRBD1. The CDR3 has 15 amino acids. The germline V gene has CDR1 KGHSH and CDR2 LQKENI. V lost 0 bases and J lost 5; bases outside the gene matches: 4. Here the CDR3 reads CASSPPGGQGTEAFF. In DNA, the CDR3 is TGTGCCAGCTCACCACCGGGGGGACAGGGTACTGAAGCTTTCTTT.

V usage is TRBV18 and J usage is TRBJ1-2; 9 bases line up with TRBD1. V gave up 6 bases and J gave up 4 bases; unmatched junction bases: 18. Germline CDR1 is KGHSH and CDR2 is LQKENI. The CDR3 has 18 amino acids. CDR3 sequence reads: CASSAASGQGSTSYGYTF. The CDR3 DNA reads TGTGCCAGCTCCGCCGCGTCAGGACAGGGGAGTACGAGCTATGGCTACACCTTC.

The chain couples TRBV25-1 to TRBJ2-2; TRBD1 matches 7 bases. J lost 6 bases, V lost 3 bases, and 4 bases had no gene match. Germline CDR1 is MGHDK and CDR2 is SYGVNS. The CDR3 is 14 amino acids. The CDR3 reads CASSEVTGAGELFF. DNA for the CDR3: TGTGCCAGCAGTGAGGTCACAGGGGCCGGGGAGCTGTTTTTT. The full variable domain, its missing parts supplied by reference TRBV25-1 and TRBJ2-2, is EADIYQTPRYLVIGTGKKITLECSQTMGHDKMYWYQQDPGMELHLIHYSYGVNSTEKGDLSSESTVSRIRTEHFPLTLESARPSHTSQYLCASSEVTGAGELFFGEGSRLTVL.

This clone showed up just once. No conserved phenylalanine or tryptophan ends this CDR3, so it is likely a read error. The limits of the CDR3 on the DNA are not certain, so only TCRdb's listed CDR3 is given. The chain employs TRBV5-1 and TRBJ2-4; the DNA was not used to check the table's D call, TRBD2. From its first to its last residue, the CDR3 has 8 amino acids. Germline assignment: CDR1 SGHRS and CDR2 YFSETQ. This chain's CDR3 is CASSVGDS.

J is TRBJ1-2 and V is TRBV19; no clear D. V was pared by 7 bases and J by 1 base, with 13 bases between. This CDR3 contains 14 residues. From germline, CDR1 is LNHDA and CDR2 SQIVND (reference sequence). The DNA of the CDR3 is TGTGCCAGTACACGACTGGAGTTTAACTATGGCTACACCTTC. This gives the protein CASTRLEFNYGYTF.

The J gene is TRBJ1-1, the V gene TRBV28, with 8 bases identical to TRBD1. Germline V gene data show CDR1 as MDHEN and CDR2 as SYDVKM. CDR3 length: 16 residues. V shed 1 base and J 4 bases; nucleotides not matched to a gene: 8. The CDR3 loop reads CASSLLPRGRSTEAFF. The CDR3 region has the DNA TGTGCCAGCAGTTTATTACCCAGGGGGCGGAGCACTGAAGCTTTCTTT.

The chain uses TRBV9 and TRBJ1-3; TRBD1 might be the D (6 bases). The CDR3 has 15 amino acids. Germline CDR1 is SGDLS and CDR2 is YYNGEE. V was cut by 0 bases and J by 8 bases, with 15 bases left in between. For the CDR3, the DNA is TGTGCCAGCAGCGTAGGGACAGTTCTGGGGGACACCATATATTTT. Residues: CASSVGTVLGDTIYF.

V gene TRBV19 combines with J gene TRBJ2-2, with 10 bases aligning to TRBD2. Germline values: CDR1 LNHDA, CDR2 SQIVND (reference sequence). This CDR3 region has 17 residues. V lost 4 bases, J lost 6 bases, and 11 bases stayed unmatched. CDR3 amino acids: CASSRHLAGARAGELFF. The DNA of the CDR3 is TGTGCCAGTAGTAGACACCTAGCGGGAGCGAGGGCCGGGGAGCTGTTTTTT.